The present entry profiles one T cell receptor beta chain with its context. Its recognized antigen is unknown. Base qualities were left out, and no much larger clone turns up one base away. These data originate in a study of blood T cell repertoires in COVID-19 (dated by TCRdb to about 2020). In the study overall: Samples covering the acute and convalescent phases of COVID-19 were provided by collaborators in the United States, Italy and Spain. Sample metadata almost always included a de-identified subject ID, COVID-19 status, age in years and sex. Samples were obtained from the ongoing ImmuneRACE study (first 160 participants) and from 1,254 subjects provided by 6 global collaborators. Where HLA class I and class II types were available, the types were taken from metadata supplied by the sample provider, not from assay-based typing. The material from the prospective study consisted of cDNA or gDNA derived from T cells, B-cell-depleted T cells, or PBMCs. The repertoires were released in a freely available public database meant as a resource for research on the immune response to SARS-CoV-2. The dataset comprised deeply sampled blood TCRbeta repertoires from subjects exposed to, actively infected with, or recovered from COVID-19. Study-level results and caveats: How much clinical and demographic metadata was included differed by source and by participant, and the metadata was provided uncurated.

In the germline V gene, CDR1 corresponds to SGHRS and CDR2 to YFSETQ. From the cysteine up to the phenylalanine, the CDR3 has a length of 15 residues. The DNA shown is the 45-base CDR3, in frame from base 1. The germline ends are 13 bases apart after V is trimmed by 3 bases and J by 0 bases. Collaborating institutions collected whole blood in K2EDTA tubes following their own protocols. For TCRbeta analysis, collaborators shipped samples in one of three forms: frozen whole blood, isolated PBMCs, or DNA extracted from either of those sample types. TCRbeta CDR3 regions were amplified from genomic DNA by means of the immunoSEQ Assay, a bias-controlled multiplex PCR. The original pipeline was this. The number of nucleated cells in each sample was estimated from the amplification of reference gene primers within the assay. Sequence reads were collapsed and filtered to measure the absolute abundance of every unique TCRbeta CDR3 rearrangement. For each sample, productive Simpson clonality was calculated as the square root of Simpson's diversity index across productive rearrangements. TCRdb carries this immuneACCESS record with in-frame sequences only. Its versions omit some clonotypes, under half of them owing to an unresolved V gene in the studies checked, with the rest unexplained. That table is the source of V, J and clone size, and D and trimming were worked out from the DNA. The table for this sample lists roughly 97,000 clones; around 87% of them were counted only once. Clones ranked in the top ten supply just under 20% of the sample.

The receptor was isolated from a human donor in a cohort sampled during active COVID-19. The sequenced sample was peripheral blood. Recombination connected TRBV5-1 to TRBJ2-7; TRBD2 is a weak D gene call, 6 bases matching. The CDR3 region has the sequence CASSYSGLVSYEQYF. In nucleotide form, the sequence is TGCGCCAGCAGCTACTCGGGACTTGTCTCCTACGAGCAGTACTTC.